These T cell receptor beta chains were read from a single sample in a study of shared clonotypes between healthy human individuals. Using immunoSEQ multiplex PCR, the repertoire was profiled, and TCRdb retains in-frame clones only, with some absent. Of roughly 500,000 clones listed, 76% are singletons. The source material was PBMCs. The receptor source for this set is a woman in her forties in good health. Some clones in this sample may be carry-over from other donors' samples. Each CDR3 is given with its conserved first and last residue. The D gene is left open where the match is weak. Size tells how often a clone was seen (once, few, many) or the class of an expanded clone, and some rows leave it out.

.	TRBV18	TRBJ2-6	.	TGTGCCAGCTCACCTAAAGGGGGTTCCTCTGGGGCCAACGTCCTGACTTTC	CASSPKGGSSGANVLTF
.	TRBV18	TRBJ1-2	.	TGTGCCAGCTCACCACCGTCCCAGAGCTACTATGGCTACACCTTC	CASSPPSQSYYGYTF
.	TRBV5-4	TRBJ1-6	.	TGTGCCAGCAGCTTGGGCAGCTTTTATAATTCACCCCTCCACTTT	CASSLGSFYNSPLHF
.	TRBV5-6	TRBJ1-4	.	TGTGCCAGCAGCGCGTGGTCCGTTCGGGAAAAACTGTTTTTT	CASSAWSVREKLFF
TRBD2	TRBV7-2	TRBJ2-7	.	TGTGCCAGCAGCCCCCGGCGGGGCGGGAGAGGGGCCTACGAGCAGTACTTC	CASSPRRGGRGAYEQYF
TRBD2	TRBV28	TRBJ2-1	.	TGTGCCAGCAGATTGGGGGTAGCGGGAGTCAATGAGCAGTTCTTC	CASRLGVAGVNEQFF
TRBD2	TRBV7-9	TRBJ2-3	.	TGTGCCAGCAGCCCGCGCGGACTAGCGGGAGTAACAGATACGCAGTATTTT	CASSPRGLAGVTDTQYF
.	TRBV9	TRBJ2-5	.	TGTGCCAGCAGCCCCCAGACTAGATTCCAAGAGACCCAGTACTTC	CASSPQTRFQETQYF
TRBD1	TRBV7-7	TRBJ2-5	.	TGTGCCAGCAGCCGACAGGGGCGGGAGACCCAGTACTTC	CASSRQGRETQYF
.	TRBV2	TRBJ2-3	.	TGTGCCAGCAGCCGCTCGAAGGGGGCAGATACGCAGTATTTT	CASSRSKGADTQYF
TRBD2	TRBV9	TRBJ2-5	.	TGTGCCAGCAGCCCCCCCCTGGGGCAGGGACTAGCGGGAGGGGAGACCCAGTACTTC	CASSPPLGQGLAGGETQYF
.	TRBV10-2	TRBJ1-5	.	TGCGCCAGCAGTGAATTCCGGGCAGATCAGCCTCAGCATTTT	CASSEFRADQPQHF
.	TRBV2	TRBJ1-1	.	TGTGCCAGCAGTGTACTTCAGGGCAACGCTGAAGCTTTCTTT	CASSVLQGNAEAFF
TRBD1	TRBV18	TRBJ1-1	.	TGTGCCAGCTCACCACCGATACAGGGGCCAATGAACACTGAAGCTTTCTTT	CASSPPIQGPMNTEAFF
.	TRBV7-9	TRBJ1-1	.	TGTGCCAGCAGCTTCGGGGGTGAAGCTTTCTTT	CASSFGGEAFF
.	TRBV5-1	TRBJ2-1	.	TGCGCCAGCAGCTTGGAGAGTGGGTACGGGGTATACAATGAGCAGTTCTTC	CASSLESGYGVYNEQFF
.	TRBV15	TRBJ1-3	once	TGTGCCACCAGCAGAGATGTGGGGAGAATCTCTGGAAACACCATATATTTT	CATSRDVGRISGNTIYF
.	TRBV5-6	TRBJ2-7	once	TGTGCCAGCAGCTTAGGCAGAGCCTACGAGCAGTACTTC	CASSLGRAYEQYF
.	TRBV5-1	TRBJ2-1	many	TGCGCCAGCAGCTTGGTTAGCGATTCTGAGCAGTTCTTC	CASSLVSDSEQFF
TRBD2	TRBV18	TRBJ2-1	.	TGTGCCAGCTCACCTTTTCAGGGCAGGGAGGGCTCCTACAATGAGCAGTTCTTC	CASSPFQGREGSYNEQFF
.	TRBV7-3	TRBJ1-2	.	TGTGCCAGCAGCACAAGGTCGGGGGGCTATGGCTACACCTTC	CASSTRSGGYGYTF
TRBD2	TRBV5-1	TRBJ2-3	.	TGCGCCAGCAGCGTGACTAGCGGGACAGATACGCAGTATTTT	CASSVTSGTDTQYF
TRBD2	TRBV9	TRBJ2-3	.	TGTGCCAGCAGCGTAGGAACTCGCGGGAGGGCCACAGATACGCAGTATTTT	CASSVGTRGRATDTQYF
.	TRBV10-2	TRBJ1-1	.	TGCGCCAGCAGTGAGTTAGACAAGAACACTGAAGCTTTCTTT	CASSELDKNTEAFF
TRBD2	TRBV9	TRBJ2-2	few	TGTGCCAGCAGCACCCGGACTAGCGGAAACACCGGGGAGCTGTTTTTT	CASSTRTSGNTGELFF
TRBD2	TRBV7-6	TRBJ2-1	.	TGTGCCAGCAGTCTAGCGGGAGTTGAGCAGTTCTTC	CASSLAGVEQFF
TRBD2	TRBV5-4	TRBJ2-3	few	TGTGCCAGCAGCCCTGGGACTAGCGGGAGCGATACGCAGTATTTT	CASSPGTSGSDTQYF
TRBD1	TRBV28	TRBJ2-7	.	TGTGCCAGCAGCTCGGGACAGGACTCCTACGAGCAGTACTTC	CASSSGQDSYEQYF
.	TRBV7-2	TRBJ2-3	.	TGTGCCAGCAGCCAAGTCAGGGGCGATACGCAGTATTTT	CASSQVRGDTQYF
.	TRBV28	TRBJ2-7	.	TGTGCCAGCAGTATCGGGAAGTTCTACGAGCAGTACTTC	CASSIGKFYEQYF
TRBD2	TRBV6-4	TRBJ2-3	.	TGTGCCAGCAGTGACTCGGAGGGAGGGGTAGATACGCAGTATTTT	CASSDSEGGVDTQYF
.	TRBV29-1	TRBJ2-5	.	TGCAGCGGGGGGGAAGAGACCCAGTACTTC	CSGGEETQYF
TRBD1	TRBV4-3	TRBJ1-3	.	TGCGCCAGCAGCCAAAATACGGGACAGTACTCTGGAAACACCATATATTTT	CASSQNTGQYSGNTIYF
TRBD2	TRBV2	TRBJ2-7	many	TGTGCCAGCAGTGAAGGGACTAGCATCTACCAGCAGTACTTC	CASSEGTSIYQQYF
.	TRBV6-1	TRBJ2-7	.	TGTGCCAGCAGTGAGGGGGAGAGCTCCTACGAGCAGTACTTC	CASSEGESSYEQYF
.	TRBV5-1	TRBJ2-3	few	TGCGCCAGCAGCTTAGAGGCTAACACAGATACGCAGTATTTT	CASSLEANTDTQYF
TRBD1	TRBV19	TRBJ2-1	.	TGTGCCAGTAGTGTCGGGACAGGGGACAATGAGCAGTTCTTC	CASSVGTGDNEQFF
TRBD2	TRBV28	TRBJ2-1	.	TGTGCCAGCAGTTCCAAGCGGGAGCGGTCCTACAATGAGCAGTTCTTC	CASSSKRERSYNEQFF
.	TRBV6-4	TRBJ2-2	.	TGTGCCAGCAGTAGCGGGAACACCGGGGAGCTGTTTTTT	CASSSGNTGELFF
.	TRBV29-1	TRBJ2-2	.	TGCAGCGTTGAAGATACCCGGAACACCGGGGAGCTGTTTTTT	CSVEDTRNTGELFF
.	TRBV7-9	TRBJ2-1	few	TGTGCCAGCAGCCCAAGTGTGGTAAATGAGCAGTTCTTC	CASSPSVVNEQFF
.	TRBV28	TRBJ2-1	.	TGTGCCAGCAGCTCCGGACTCTTCGAAGAATACAATGAGCAGTTCTTC	CASSSGLFEEYNEQFF
.	TRBV28	TRBJ1-1	.	TGTGCCAGCAGTTTGCTCAATGGGCCGAACACTGAAGCTTTCTTT	CASSLLNGPNTEAFF
TRBD1	TRBV28	TRBJ1-2	.	TGTGCCAGCAATCGGGACAGGGTAGGTGGCTACACCTTC	CASNRDRVGGYTF
.	TRBV18	TRBJ1-2	.	TGTGCCAGCTCACCACCGAGTATTACTGATTATGGCTACACCTTC	CASSPPSITDYGYTF
.	TRBV18	TRBJ2-7	.	TGTGCCAGCTCACCCGGTGGCGAGCAGTACTTC	CASSPGGEQYF
.	TRBV7-2	TRBJ2-5	once	TGTGCCAGCAGCCTAGGAGGGGGGGAGACCCAGTACTTC	CASSLGGGETQYF
TRBD2	TRBV19	TRBJ2-5	.	TGTGCCAGTAGTCGACTAGCGGGAGCGCAAGAGACCCAGTACTTC	CASSRLAGAQETQYF
TRBD2	TRBV7-9	TRBJ2-2	.	TGTGCCAGCAGCTCGGGAGGAATTACCGGGGAGCTGTTTTTT	CASSSGGITGELFF
.	TRBV5-1	TRBJ2-5	.	TGCGCCAGCAGCCGAACCGGGACCCCGGCAGAGACCCAGTACTTC	CASSRTGTPAETQYF
.	TRBV19	TRBJ2-5	.	TGTGCCAGTAGAACCAGTGGAGTAGAGACCCAGTACTTC	CASRTSGVETQYF
TRBD1	TRBV18	TRBJ2-1	.	TGTGCCAGCTCACCACGCGGGACAGGGCTCCCCCAAAGCGGGAATGAGCAGTTCTTC	CASSPRGTGLPQSGNEQFF
TRBD2	TRBV10-3	TRBJ2-7	.	TGTGCCATCAGTGATTGGACTAGCGGGTTCTCCTACGAGCAGTACTTC	CAISDWTSGFSYEQYF
.	TRBV4-3	TRBJ2-3	few	TGCGCCAGCAGCCAAGATCCCGACCGGGACCTTACGCAGTATTTT	CASSQDPDRDLTQYF
.	TRBV11-3	TRBJ2-3	.	TGTGCCAGCAGCCGGGGGACAGATACGCAGTATTTT	CASSRGTDTQYF